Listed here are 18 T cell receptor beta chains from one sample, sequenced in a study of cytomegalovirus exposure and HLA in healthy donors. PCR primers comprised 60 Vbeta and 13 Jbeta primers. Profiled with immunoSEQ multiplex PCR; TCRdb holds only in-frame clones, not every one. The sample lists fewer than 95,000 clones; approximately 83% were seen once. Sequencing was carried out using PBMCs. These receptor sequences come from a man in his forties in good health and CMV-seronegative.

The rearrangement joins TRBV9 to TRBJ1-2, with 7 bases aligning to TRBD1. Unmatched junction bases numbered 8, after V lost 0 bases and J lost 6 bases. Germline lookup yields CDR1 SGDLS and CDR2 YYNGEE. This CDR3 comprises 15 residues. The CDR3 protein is CASSVGQGRENGYTF. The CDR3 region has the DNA TGTGCCAGCAGCGTAGGACAGGGAAGAGAAAATGGCTACACCTTC. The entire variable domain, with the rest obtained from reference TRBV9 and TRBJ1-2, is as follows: DSGVTQTPKHLITATGQRVTLRCSPRSGDLSVYWYQQSLDQGLQFLIQYYNGEERAKGNILERFSAQQFPDLHSELNLSSLELGDSALYFCASSVGQGRENGYTFGSGTRLTVV.

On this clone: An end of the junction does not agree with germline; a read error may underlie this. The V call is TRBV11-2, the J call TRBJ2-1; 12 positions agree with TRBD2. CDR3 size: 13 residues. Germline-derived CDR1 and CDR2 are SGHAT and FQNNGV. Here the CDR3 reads CASSFPLAGGQVF. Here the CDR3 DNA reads TGTGCCAGCAGCTTTCCACTAGCGGGGGGCCAAGTCTTC. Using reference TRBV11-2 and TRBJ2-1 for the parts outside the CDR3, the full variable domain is EAGVAQSPRYKIIEKRQSVAFWCNPISGHATLYWYQQILGQGPKLLIQFQNNGVVDDSQLPKDRFSAERLKGVDSTLKIQPAKLEDSAVYLCASSFPLAGGQVFGPGTRLTVL.

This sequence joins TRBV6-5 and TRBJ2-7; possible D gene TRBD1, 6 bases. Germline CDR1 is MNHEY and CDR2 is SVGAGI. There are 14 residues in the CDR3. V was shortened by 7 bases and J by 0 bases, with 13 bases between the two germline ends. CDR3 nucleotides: TGTGCCAGCATGGTAAGGGGGAGCTCCTACGAGCAGTACTTC. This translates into CASMVRGSSYEQYF.

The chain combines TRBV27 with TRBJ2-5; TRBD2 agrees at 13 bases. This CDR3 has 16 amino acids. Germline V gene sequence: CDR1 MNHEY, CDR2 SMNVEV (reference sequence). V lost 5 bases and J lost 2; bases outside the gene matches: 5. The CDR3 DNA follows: TGTGCCAGCAGTCGGGGGACTAGCGGGGCACAAGAGACCCAGTACTTC. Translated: CASSRGTSGAQETQYF.

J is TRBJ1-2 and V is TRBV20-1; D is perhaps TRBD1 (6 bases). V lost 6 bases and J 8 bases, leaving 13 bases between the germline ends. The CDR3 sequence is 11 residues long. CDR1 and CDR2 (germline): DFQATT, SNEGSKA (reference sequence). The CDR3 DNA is TGCAGTGCATCAGGGGTAAGGGGCTACACCTTC. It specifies CSASGVRGYTF.

CDR3 region: CASSSQGARGDTQYF. The CDR3 DNA is TGTGCCAGCAGTTCCCAGGGGGCCCGGGGGGATACGCAGTATTTT. The chain recombines TRBV6-5 with TRBJ2-3; 8 positions agree with TRBD1. The CDR3 contains 15 residues. The V gene end was trimmed by 4 bases and the J gene end by 6 bases; junction bases not matched to a gene: 9. Germline V gene data show CDR1 as MNHEY and CDR2 as SVGAGI.

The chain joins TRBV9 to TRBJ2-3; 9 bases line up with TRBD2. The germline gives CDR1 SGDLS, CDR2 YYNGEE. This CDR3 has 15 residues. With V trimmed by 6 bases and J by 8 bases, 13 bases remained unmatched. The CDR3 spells CASTLTAGGRATQYF. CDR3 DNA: TGTGCCAGCACCCTTACGGCGGGGGGGAGGGCTACGCAGTATTTT.

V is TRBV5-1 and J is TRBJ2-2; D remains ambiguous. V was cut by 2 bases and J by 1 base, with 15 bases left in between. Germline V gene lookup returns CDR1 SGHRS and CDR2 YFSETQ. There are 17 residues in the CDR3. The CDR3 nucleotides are TGCGCCAGCAGCTTCGTAACAGTGCAATTGAACACCGGGGAGCTGTTTTTT. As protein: CASSFVTVQLNTGELFF.

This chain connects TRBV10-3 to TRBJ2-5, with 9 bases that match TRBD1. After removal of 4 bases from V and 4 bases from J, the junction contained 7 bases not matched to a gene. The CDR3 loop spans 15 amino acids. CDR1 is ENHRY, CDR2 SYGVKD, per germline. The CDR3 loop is CAISATGGMLETQYF. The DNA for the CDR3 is TGTGCCATCAGTGCGACAGGGGGTATGTTAGAGACCCAGTACTTC.

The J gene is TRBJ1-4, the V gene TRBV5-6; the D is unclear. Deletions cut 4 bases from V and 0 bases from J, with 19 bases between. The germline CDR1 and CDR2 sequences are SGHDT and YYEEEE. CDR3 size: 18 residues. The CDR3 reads CASSLGRASPATNEKLFF. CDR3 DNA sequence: TGTGCCAGCAGCCTAGGCCGAGCCTCACCCGCAACTAATGAAAAACTGTTTTTT.

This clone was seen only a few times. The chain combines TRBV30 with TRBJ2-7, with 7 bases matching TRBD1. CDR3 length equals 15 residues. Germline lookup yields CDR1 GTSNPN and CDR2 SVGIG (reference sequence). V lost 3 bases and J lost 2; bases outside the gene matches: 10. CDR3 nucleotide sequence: TGTGCCTGGAGCCTAGGACAGGTGTTCGCCTACGAGCAGTACTTC. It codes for CAWSLGQVFAYEQYF.

CDR3 sequence (DNA): TGTGCCAGCAGCAATCGACAGGGGAGTGGAGATACGCAGTATTTT. It codes for CASSNRQGSGDTQYF. The chain has TRBV7-3 and TRBJ2-3, with 8 bases aligning to TRBD1. Germline CDR1 reads SGHTA; CDR2 reads FQGTGA. CDR3 length: 15 amino acids. V was pared by 5 bases and J by 5 bases, with 9 bases of the junction left unmatched.

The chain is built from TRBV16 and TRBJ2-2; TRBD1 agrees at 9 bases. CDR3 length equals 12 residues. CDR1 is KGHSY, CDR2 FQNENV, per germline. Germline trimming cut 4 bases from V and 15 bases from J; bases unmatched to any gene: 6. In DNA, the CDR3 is TGTGCCAGCAGCCGCGCCGGGACAGGGTTGTTTTTT. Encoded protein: CASSRAGTGLFF.

The CDR3 bases are TGTGCCAGCAGCCCCTCAGGGGACCTTATCTTCAATGAGCAGTTCTTC. It codes for CASSPSGDLIFNEQFF. The V call is TRBV5-6, the J call TRBJ2-1; possibly TRBD1 for D (6 bases). Germline lookup yields CDR1 SGHDT and CDR2 YYEEEE. The CDR3 has 16 amino acids. Trimming took off 4 bases at V and 6 bases at J, with 20 bases between the two ends. Complete variable domain (other parts from reference TRBV5-6 and TRBJ2-1): DAGVTQSPTHLIKTRGQQVTLRCSPKSGHDTVSWYQQALGQGPQFIFQYYEEEERQRGNFPDRFSGHQFPNYSSELNVNALLLGDSALYLCASSPSGDLIFNEQFFGPGTRLTVL.

This chain's CDR3 is CASSQSRNSNYGYTF. CDR3 in DNA: TGCGCCAGCAGCCAGTCCAGGAATTCTAACTATGGCTACACCTTC. The V call is TRBV4-1, the J call TRBJ1-2; unclear D gene. Germline CDR1 reads MGHRA; CDR2 reads YSYEKL. This CDR3 is 15 amino acids long. Trimming stripped 3 bases from V and 0 bases from J, with 11 bases between.

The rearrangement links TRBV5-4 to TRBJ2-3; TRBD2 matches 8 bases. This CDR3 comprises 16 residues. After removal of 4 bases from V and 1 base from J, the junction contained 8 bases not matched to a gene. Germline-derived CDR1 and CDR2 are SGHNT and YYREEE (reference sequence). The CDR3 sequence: CASSHRIAGRTDTQYF. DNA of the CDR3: TGTGCCAGCAGCCATAGAATAGCGGGGCGCACAGATACGCAGTATTTT.

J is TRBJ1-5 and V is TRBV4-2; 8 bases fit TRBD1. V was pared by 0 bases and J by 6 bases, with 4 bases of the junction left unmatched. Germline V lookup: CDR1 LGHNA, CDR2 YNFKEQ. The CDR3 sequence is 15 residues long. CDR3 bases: TGTGCCAGCAGCCAAGATGGACAGGGCCGTCAGCCCCAGCATTTT. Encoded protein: CASSQDGQGRQPQHF.

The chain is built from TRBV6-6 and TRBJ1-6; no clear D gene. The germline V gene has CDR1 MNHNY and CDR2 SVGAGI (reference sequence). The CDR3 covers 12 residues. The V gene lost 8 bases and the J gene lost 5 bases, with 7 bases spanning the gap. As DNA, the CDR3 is TGTGCCAGCGGAGGTAATAATTCACCCCTCCACTTT. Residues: CASGGNNSPLHF.